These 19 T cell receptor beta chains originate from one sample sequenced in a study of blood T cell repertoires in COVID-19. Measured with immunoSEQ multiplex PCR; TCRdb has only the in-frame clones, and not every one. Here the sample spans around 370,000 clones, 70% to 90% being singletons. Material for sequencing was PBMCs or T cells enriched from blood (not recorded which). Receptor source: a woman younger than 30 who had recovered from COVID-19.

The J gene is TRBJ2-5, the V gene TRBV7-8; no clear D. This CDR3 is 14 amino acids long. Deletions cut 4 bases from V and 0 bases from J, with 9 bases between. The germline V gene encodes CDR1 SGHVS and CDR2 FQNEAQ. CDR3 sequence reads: CASSSRLNQETQYF. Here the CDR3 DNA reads TGTGCCAGCAGCTCTAGACTCAACCAAGAGACCCAGTACTTC.

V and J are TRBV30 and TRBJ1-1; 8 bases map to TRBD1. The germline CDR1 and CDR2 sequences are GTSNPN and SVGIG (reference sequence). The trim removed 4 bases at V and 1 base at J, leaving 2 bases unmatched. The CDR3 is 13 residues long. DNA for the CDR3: TGTGCCTGGAATGGACAGGGGAACACTGAAGCTTTCTTT. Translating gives CAWNGQGNTEAFF.

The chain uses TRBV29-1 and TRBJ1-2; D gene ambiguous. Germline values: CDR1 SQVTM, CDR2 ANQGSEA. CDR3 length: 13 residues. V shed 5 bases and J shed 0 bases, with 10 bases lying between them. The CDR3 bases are TGCAGCGTTCCCGGGTTTTCTAACTATGGCTACACCTTC. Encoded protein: CSVPGFSNYGYTF.

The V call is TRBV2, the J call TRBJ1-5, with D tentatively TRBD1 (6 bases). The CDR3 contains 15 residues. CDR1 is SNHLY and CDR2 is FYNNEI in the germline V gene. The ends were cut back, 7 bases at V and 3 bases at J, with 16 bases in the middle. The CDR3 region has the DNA TGTGCCAGCAATAACCGGGACAAGCCCAATCAGCCCCAGCATTTT. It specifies CASNNRDKPNQPQHF.

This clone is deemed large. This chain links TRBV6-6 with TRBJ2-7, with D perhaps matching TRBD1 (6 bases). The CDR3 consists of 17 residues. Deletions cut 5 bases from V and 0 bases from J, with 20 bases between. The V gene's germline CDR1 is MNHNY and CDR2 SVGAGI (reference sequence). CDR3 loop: CASSLFRQAAYSYEQYF. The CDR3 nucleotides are TGTGCCAGCAGTCTTTTCCGACAGGCTGCTTACTCCTACGAGCAGTACTTC.

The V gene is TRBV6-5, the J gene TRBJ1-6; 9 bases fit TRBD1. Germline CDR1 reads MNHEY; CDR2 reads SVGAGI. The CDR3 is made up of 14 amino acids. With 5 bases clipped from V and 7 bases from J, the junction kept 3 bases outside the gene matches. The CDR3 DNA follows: TGTGCCAGCAGTCTCGACAGGGGGAATTCACCCCTCCACTTT. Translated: CASSLDRGNSPLHF.

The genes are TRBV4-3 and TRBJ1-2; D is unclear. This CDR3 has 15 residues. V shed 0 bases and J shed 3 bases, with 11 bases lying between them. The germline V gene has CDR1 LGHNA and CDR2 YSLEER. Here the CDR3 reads CASSQEVAGHYGYTF. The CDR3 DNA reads TGCGCCAGCAGCCAAGAAGTGGCGGGCCACTATGGCTACACCTTC.

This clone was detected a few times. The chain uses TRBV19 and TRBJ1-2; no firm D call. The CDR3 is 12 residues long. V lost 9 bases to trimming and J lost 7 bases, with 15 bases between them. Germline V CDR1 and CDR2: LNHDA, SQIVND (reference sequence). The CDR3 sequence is CASSSPGSGYTF. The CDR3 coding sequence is TGTGCCAGCAGTTCCCCAGGCTCTGGCTACACCTTC. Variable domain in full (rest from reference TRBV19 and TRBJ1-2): DGGITQSPKYLFRKEGQNVTLSCEQNLNHDAMYWYRQDPGQGLRLIYYSQIVNDFQKGDIAEGYSVSREKKESFPLTVTSAQKNPTAFYLCASSSPGSGYTFGSGTRLTVV.

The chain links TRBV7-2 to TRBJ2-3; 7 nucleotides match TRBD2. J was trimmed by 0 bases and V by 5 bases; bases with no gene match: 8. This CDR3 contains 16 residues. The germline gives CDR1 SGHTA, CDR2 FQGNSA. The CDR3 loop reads CASSNFLAVSTDTQYF. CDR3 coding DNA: TGTGCCAGCAGCAATTTCCTAGCGGTTAGCACAGATACGCAGTATTTT. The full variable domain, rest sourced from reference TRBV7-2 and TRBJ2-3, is GAGVSQSPSNKVTEKGKDVELRCDPISGHTALYWYRQSLGQGLEFLIYFQGNSAPDKSGLPSDRFSAERTGGSVSTLTIQRTQQEDSAVYLCASSNFLAVSTDTQYFGPGTRLTVL.

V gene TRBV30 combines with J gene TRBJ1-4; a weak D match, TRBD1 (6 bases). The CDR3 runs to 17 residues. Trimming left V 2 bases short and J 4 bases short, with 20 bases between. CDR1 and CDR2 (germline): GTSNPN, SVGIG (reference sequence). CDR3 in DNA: TGTGCCTGGAGTCCGAGGTGGTCCAGGGGAATTAATGAAAAACTGTTTTTT. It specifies CAWSPRWSRGINEKLFF.

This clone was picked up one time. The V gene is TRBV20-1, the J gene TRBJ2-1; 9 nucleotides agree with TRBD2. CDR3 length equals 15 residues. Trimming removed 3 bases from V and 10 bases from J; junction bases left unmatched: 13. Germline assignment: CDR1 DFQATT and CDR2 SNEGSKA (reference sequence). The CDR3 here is CSASFYSGGSMEQFF. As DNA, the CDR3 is TGCAGTGCTAGTTTCTATAGCGGGGGTTCAATGGAGCAGTTCTTC.

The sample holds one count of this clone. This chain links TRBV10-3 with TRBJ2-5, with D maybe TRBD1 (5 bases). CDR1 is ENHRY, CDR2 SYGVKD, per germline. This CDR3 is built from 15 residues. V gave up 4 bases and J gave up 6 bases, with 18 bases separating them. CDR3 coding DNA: TGTGCCATCAGTGTCAAACTCCAGGGTGCCAAGACCCAGTACTTC. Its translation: CAISVKLQGAKTQYF.

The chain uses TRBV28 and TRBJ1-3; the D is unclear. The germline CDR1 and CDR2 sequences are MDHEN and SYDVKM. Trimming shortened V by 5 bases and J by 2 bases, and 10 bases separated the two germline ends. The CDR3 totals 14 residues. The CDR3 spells CASSLITPGNTIYF. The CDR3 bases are TGTGCCAGCAGTCTAATTACTCCTGGAAACACCATATATTTT.

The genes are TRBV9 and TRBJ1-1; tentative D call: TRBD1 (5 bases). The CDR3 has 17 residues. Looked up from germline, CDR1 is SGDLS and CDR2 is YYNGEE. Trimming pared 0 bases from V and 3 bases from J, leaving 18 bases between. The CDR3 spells CASSVAPGRGVYTEAFF. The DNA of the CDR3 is TGTGCCAGCAGCGTAGCCCCAGGGAGGGGAGTTTACACTGAAGCTTTCTTT.

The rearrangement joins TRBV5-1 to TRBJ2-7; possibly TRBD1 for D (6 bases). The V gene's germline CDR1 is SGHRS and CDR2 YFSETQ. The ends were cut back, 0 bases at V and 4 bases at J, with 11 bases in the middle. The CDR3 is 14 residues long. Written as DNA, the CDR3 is TGCGCCAGCAGCTTGGACAGGGCGACGTACGAGCAGTACTTC. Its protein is CASSLDRATYEQYF.

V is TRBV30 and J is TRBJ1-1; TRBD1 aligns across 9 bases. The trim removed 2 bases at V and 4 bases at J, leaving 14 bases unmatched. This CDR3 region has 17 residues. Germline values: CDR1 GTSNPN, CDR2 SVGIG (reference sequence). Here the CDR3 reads CAWSSFGTGFSGTEAFF. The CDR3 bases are TGTGCCTGGAGTAGTTTCGGGACAGGGTTTAGTGGCACTGAAGCTTTCTTT.

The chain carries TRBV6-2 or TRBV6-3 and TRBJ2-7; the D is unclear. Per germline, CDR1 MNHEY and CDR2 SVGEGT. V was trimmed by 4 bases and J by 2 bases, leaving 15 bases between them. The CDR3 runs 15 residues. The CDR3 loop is CASSLSSSSPYEQYF. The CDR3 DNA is TGTGCCAGCAGTTTGTCCAGTTCGTCGCCCTACGAGCAGTACTTC.

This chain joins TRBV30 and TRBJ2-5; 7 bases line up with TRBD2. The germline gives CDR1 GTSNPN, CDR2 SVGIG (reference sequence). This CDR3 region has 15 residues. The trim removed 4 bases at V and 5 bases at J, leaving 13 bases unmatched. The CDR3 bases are TGTGCCTGGAACTCGGACGGGGGGATTGGGGAGACCCAGTACTTC. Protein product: CAWNSDGGIGETQYF.

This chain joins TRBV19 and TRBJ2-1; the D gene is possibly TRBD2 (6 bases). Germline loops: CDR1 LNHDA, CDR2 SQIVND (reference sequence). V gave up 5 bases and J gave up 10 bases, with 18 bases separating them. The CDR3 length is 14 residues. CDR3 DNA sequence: TGTGCCAGTAGTCTGGGACTCCAAGGGGAAGAGCAGTTCTTC. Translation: CASSLGLQGEEQFF.